Below, 19 T cell receptor beta chains from the same sample are listed, as sequenced in a study of monozygotic twins with cystic fibrosis. This table comes from immunoSEQ multiplex PCR, and its TCRdb copy is limited to in-frame clones, with some not included. The table records around 20,000 clones, about 90% of them present only once. Sequenced input: blood. The receptors were sampled from a girl aged 2 to 9 with cystic fibrosis.

This clone was picked up a small number of times. The V and J genes are TRBV10-3 and TRBJ1-5, with a possible D match to TRBD1 (6 bases). The ends were cut back, 11 bases at V and 4 bases at J, with 21 bases in the middle. Per germline, CDR1 ENHRY and CDR2 SYGVKD. The CDR3 sequence is 15 residues long. This CDR3 is CAFKAGQDRNQPQHF. The CDR3 coding sequence is TGTGCCTTCAAAGCGGGACAAGACAGGAATCAGCCCCAGCATTTT.

This clone was seen just once. The rearrangement uses TRBV5-1 and TRBJ2-2; no definite D call. This CDR3 spans 16 amino acids. V lost 0 bases and J 0 bases, leaving 9 bases between the germline ends. The germline CDR1 and CDR2 sequences are SGHRS and YFSETQ. The CDR3 region has the DNA TGCGCCAGCAGCTTGGACGCAGTCCCGAACACCGGGGAGCTGTTTTTT. Its protein is CASSLDAVPNTGELFF.

This chain links TRBV6-1 with TRBJ1-2; D not resolved. CDR1 is MNHNS and CDR2 is SASEGT in the germline V gene. V lost 4 bases, J lost 7 bases, and 7 bases lay in between. This CDR3 is built from 11 residues. This CDR3 is CASSGGSGYTF. The DNA for the CDR3 is TGTGCCAGCAGTGGGGGAAGTGGCTACACCTTC.

V is TRBV19 and J is TRBJ2-5, with 7 bases identical to TRBD2. V was pared by 3 bases and J by 2 bases, with 6 bases of the junction left unmatched. CDR3 length equals 15 residues. The germline V gene has CDR1 LNHDA and CDR2 SQIVND (reference sequence). CDR3 sequence (DNA): TGTGCCAGTAGTATTCTTGCGGGGGATCAAGAGACCCAGTACTTC. Its translation is CASSILAGDQETQYF.

This clone was seen only a few times. The V and J genes are TRBV9 and TRBJ1-2, with D maybe TRBD1 (6 bases). The CDR3 runs 15 residues. V was cut by 4 bases and J by 3 bases, with 16 bases left in between. The germline gives CDR1 SGDLS, CDR2 YYNGEE. The CDR3 region is CASSPRPAGDYGYTF. CDR3 nucleotides: TGTGCCAGCAGCCCGAGACCGGCAGGGGACTATGGCTACACCTTC.

This clone occurred once. The chain uses TRBV6-1 and TRBJ1-2; D is uncertain. Germline CDR1 reads MNHNS; CDR2 reads SASEGT. The CDR3 has 13 residues. V lost 4 bases and J lost 6, with 12 bases in between. Written as DNA, the CDR3 is TGTGCCAGCAGTGGGCGGGTTGGGGATGGCTACACCTTC. Protein: CASSGRVGDGYTF.

The chain is built from TRBV15 and TRBJ2-2; 11 bases align to TRBD2. The germline V gene has CDR1 LNHNV and CDR2 YYDKDF (reference sequence). J lost 7 bases, V lost 1 base, and 11 bases had no gene match. The CDR3 is 18 residues long. CDR3 DNA sequence: TGTGCCACCAGCAGAGCTCTAGCGGGAGGAAGTCTAGACGGGGAGCTGTTTTTT. This gives the protein CATSRALAGGSLDGELFF.

The chain is built from TRBV19 and TRBJ2-2; perhaps TRBD1 as D (5 bases). CDR3 length: 15 amino acids. The germline V and J ends were trimmed by 3 bases and 7 bases, with 15 bases remaining between them. CDR1 and CDR2 (germline): LNHDA, SQIVND (reference sequence). Here the CDR3 DNA reads TGTGCCAGTAGTATCATATCAGGGTATGTCGGGGAGCTGTTTTTT. Amino acids: CASSIISGYVGELFF.

This clone was recorded a few times. The chain employs TRBV5-4 and TRBJ2-5; either TRBD1 or TRBD2 may fit D (5 bases each). Deletions cut 6 bases from V and 0 bases from J, with 9 bases between. CDR1 SGHNT and CDR2 YYREEE come from the germline V gene (reference sequence). This CDR3 contains 13 residues. CDR3 residues: CASTRDHQETQYF. CDR3 bases: TGTGCCAGCACCAGGGACCACCAAGAGACCCAGTACTTC.

The chain recombines TRBV7-2 with TRBJ2-3, with 10 bases lining up with TRBD1. Germline values: CDR1 SGHTA, CDR2 FQGNSA. This CDR3 is built from 13 residues. After removal of 6 bases from V and 5 bases from J, the junction contained 2 bases not matched to a gene. DNA for the CDR3: TGTGCCAGCAGGGACAGGGGGATAGATACGCAGTATTTT. Its translation: CASRDRGIDTQYF.

This rearrangement joins TRBV4-2 to TRBJ2-3; no clear D gene. V dropped 1 base and J dropped 2 bases, with 13 bases sitting between them. Germline assignment: CDR1 LGHNA and CDR2 YNFKEQ. The CDR3 consists of 16 residues. The CDR3 here is CASSQVTKSITDTQYF. The CDR3, as DNA: TGTGCCAGCAGCCAAGTTACTAAGTCGATCACAGATACGCAGTATTTT.

This clone was recorded only once. This chain joins TRBV18 and TRBJ2-1, with TRBD2 matching over 12 bases. The V and J ends lost 5 bases and 2 bases, in that order; junction bases with no gene match: 19. This CDR3 is 21 amino acids long. Germline V gene data show CDR1 as KGHSH and CDR2 as LQKENI. The CDR3 here is CASSTNRGLAGFPTPYNEQFF. CDR3 in DNA: TGTGCCAGCTCAACGAACAGGGGACTAGCGGGTTTCCCTACACCCTACAATGAGCAGTTCTTC.

The rearrangement uses TRBV5-1 and TRBJ2-5; weak D call: TRBD1 (6 bases). CDR1 is SGHRS and CDR2 is YFSETQ in the germline V gene. Trimming took off 5 bases at V and 1 base at J, with 9 bases between the two ends. The CDR3 runs 13 residues. CDR3 amino acids: CASRWDTQETQYF. CDR3 DNA sequence: TGCGCCAGCAGGTGGGACACCCAAGAGACCCAGTACTTC.

The sample holds one count of this clone. The CDR3 DNA follows: TGCGCCAGCAGCTTGTCCGGCAGGGCCTACGAGCAGTACTTC. Translation gives CASSLSGRAYEQYF. The J gene is TRBJ2-7, the V gene TRBV5-1; a possible D gene is TRBD1 (5 bases). CDR3 length equals 14 residues. Germline V CDR1 and CDR2: SGHRS, YFSETQ. V shed 1 base and J shed 2 bases, with 10 bases lying between them. Full variable domain (missing parts from reference TRBV5-1 and TRBJ2-7): KAGVTQTPRYLIKTRGQQVTLSCSPISGHRSVSWYQQTPGQGLQFLFEYFSETQRNKGNFPGRFSGRQFSNSRSEMNVSTLELGDSALYLCASSLSGRAYEQYFGPGTRLTVT.

The V gene is TRBV4-3, the J gene TRBJ1-5, with no clear D. Deletions cut 3 bases from V and 6 bases from J, with 18 bases between. Germline CDR1 LGHNA, CDR2 YSLEER. CDR3 length: 16 amino acids. The DNA for the CDR3 is TGCGCCAGCAGCCATGATTGGGGAGAGGGCGCTCAGCCCCAGCATTTT. This translates into CASSHDWGEGAQPQHF.

This rearrangement joins TRBV10-1 to TRBJ1-5; the D is unclear. V was shortened by 4 bases and J by 0 bases, with 4 bases between the two germline ends. Germline V gene lookup returns CDR1 WNHNN and CDR2 SYGVQD (reference sequence). The CDR3 extends over 13 amino acids. The CDR3 here is CASSGGSNQPQHF. CDR3 coding DNA: TGCGCCAGCAGTGGGGGTAGCAATCAGCCCCAGCATTTT.

The DNA of the CDR3 is TGTGCCAGCAATTCGGAGAGCAATGAGCAGTTCTTC. Translation: CASNSESNEQFF. V is TRBV27 and J is TRBJ2-1; D ambiguous. The germline CDR1 and CDR2 sequences are MNHEY and SMNVEV (reference sequence). Deletions cut 7 bases from V and 6 bases from J, with 10 bases between. The CDR3 runs 12 residues.

The chain carries TRBV6-6 and TRBJ1-5; 10 nucleotides line up with TRBD1. The CDR3 length is 15 residues. V dropped 6 bases and J dropped 1; count of bases not matched to a gene: 3. Germline V gene data show CDR1 as MNHNY and CDR2 as SVGAGI (reference sequence). CDR3 protein: CASRGTGESNQPQHF. CDR3 DNA: TGTGCCAGCAGGGGGACAGGGGAGAGCAATCAGCCCCAGCATTTT.

The V and J genes are TRBV11-3 and TRBJ2-3; D is possibly TRBD2 (6 bases). Germline lookup yields CDR1 SGHNT and CDR2 YENEEA. Trimming stripped 3 bases from V and 1 base from J, with 14 bases between. The CDR3 has 16 residues. The DNA of the CDR3 is TGTGCCAGCAGCTTTGGAGGGAGTACCGGCACAGATACGCAGTATTTT. Its translation is CASSFGGSTGTDTQYF.